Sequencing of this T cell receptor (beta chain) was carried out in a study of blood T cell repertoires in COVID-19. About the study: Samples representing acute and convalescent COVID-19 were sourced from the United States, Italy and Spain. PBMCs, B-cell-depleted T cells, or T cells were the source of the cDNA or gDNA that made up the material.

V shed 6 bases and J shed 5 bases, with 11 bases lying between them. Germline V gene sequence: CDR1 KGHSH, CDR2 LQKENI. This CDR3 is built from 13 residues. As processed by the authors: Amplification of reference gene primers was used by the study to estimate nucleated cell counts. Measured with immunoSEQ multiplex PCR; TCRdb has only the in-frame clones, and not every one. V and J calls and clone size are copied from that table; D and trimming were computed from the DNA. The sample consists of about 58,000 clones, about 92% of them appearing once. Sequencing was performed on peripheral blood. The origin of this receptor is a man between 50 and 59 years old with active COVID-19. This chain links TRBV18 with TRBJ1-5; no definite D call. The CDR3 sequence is CASSSESDQPQHF. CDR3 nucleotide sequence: TGTGCCAGCTCGTCCGAGTCTGATCAGCCCCAGCATTTT. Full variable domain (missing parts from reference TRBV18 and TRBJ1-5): NAGVMQNPRHLVRRRGQEARLRCSPMKGHSHVYWYRQLPEEGLKFMVYLQKENIIDESGMPKERFSAEFPKEGPSILRIQQVVRGDSAAYFCASSSESDQPQHFGDGTRLSIL.